One sample yielded the 15 T cell receptor beta chains listed below, sequenced in a study of identifying expanded T cells in peripheral blood. Using immunoSEQ multiplex PCR, the repertoire was profiled, and TCRdb retains in-frame clones only, with some absent. The sample yields tens of thousands of clones, approximately 91% seen once. The sequenced sample consisted of blood. The receptors originated from a person between 18 and 75 years old in good health.

CDR3 amino acids: CASSLTGGQGGNSPLHF. DNA for the CDR3: TGTGCCAGCAGCTTAACGGGGGGTCAGGGAGGAAATTCACCCCTCCACTTT. This chain joins TRBV7-3 and TRBJ1-6, with D possibly being TRBD1 (5 bases). The CDR3 covers 17 residues. The germline V and J ends were trimmed by 0 bases and 7 bases, with 16 bases remaining between them. The germline V gene encodes CDR1 SGHTA and CDR2 FQGTGA.

The V and J genes are TRBV12-2 and TRBJ1-1. TRBV12-2 is a known pseudogene. This CDR3 spans 17 amino acids. The CDR3 DNA is TGTGCAAGTCGCCCCCCTATGGTTGCCTTGGCATCCAGTGAAGCTTTCTTT. Protein sequence: CASRPPMVALASSEAFF.

The chain uses TRBV15 and TRBJ1-1; no clear D. This CDR3 has 14 residues. CDR1 is LNHNV and CDR2 is YYDKDF in the germline V gene (reference sequence). Trimming removed 1 base at V and 1 base at J, with 7 bases between. The CDR3 bases are TGTGCCACCAGCAGAGGTGGCAAGAACACTGAAGCTTTCTTT. Encoded protein: CATSRGGKNTEAFF.

This chain links TRBV29-1 with TRBJ2-7; D remains ambiguous. The CDR3 loop spans 11 amino acids. Germline CDR1 and CDR2: SQVTM and ANQGSEA. Trimming removed 4 bases at V and 10 bases at J, with 14 bases between. The CDR3 sequence is CSVGGNLEQYF. The CDR3 DNA sequence: TGCAGCGTTGGCGGCAACCTAGAACAGTACTTC.

The rearrangement links TRBV9 to TRBJ2-1; perhaps TRBD2 as D (5 bases). Trimming stripped 4 bases from V and 4 bases from J, with 12 bases between. This CDR3 comprises 14 residues. Looked up from germline, CDR1 is SGDLS and CDR2 is YYNGEE. The chain's CDR3 is CASSPPRGYNEQFF. In nucleotides, the CDR3 is TGTGCCAGCAGCCCTCCCCGGGGATACAATGAGCAGTTCTTC.

The chain carries TRBV29-1 and TRBJ1-3; D may be TRBD1 (6 bases). V shed 4 bases and J shed 4 bases, with 14 bases lying between them. Germline V lookup: CDR1 SQVTM, CDR2 ANQGSEA. CDR3 length equals 14 residues. The CDR3 reads CSVGLGGYGNTIYF. CDR3 coding DNA: TGCAGCGTTGGCTTAGGGGGGTACGGAAACACCATATATTTT.

The gene calls are TRBV19 and TRBJ1-1, with D unclear. The CDR3 loop spans 13 amino acids. Germline V CDR1 and CDR2: LNHDA, SQIVND (reference sequence). Trimming cost V 6 bases and J 1 base, with 9 bases left between them. For the CDR3, the DNA is TGTGCCAGTAGACACCGGGAGAACACTGAAGCTTTCTTT. This encodes CASRHRENTEAFF.

The V call is TRBV7-9, the J call TRBJ1-1; D is undetermined. There are 13 residues in the CDR3. Germline loops: CDR1 SEHNR, CDR2 FQNEAQ (reference sequence). V dropped 1 base and J dropped 5 bases, with 8 bases sitting between them. CDR3 loop: CASSLGAGTEAFF. CDR3 sequence (DNA): TGTGCCAGCAGCTTAGGTGCGGGGACTGAAGCTTTCTTT.

The CDR3 DNA reads TGTGCCAGCAGCCCGGGGGAAATTGAGCAGTTCTTC. This gives the protein CASSPGEIEQFF. The chain is built from TRBV25-1 and TRBJ2-1; perhaps TRBD2 as D (6 bases). The CDR3 consists of 12 residues. Germline CDR1 is MGHDK and CDR2 is SYGVNS. Trimming left V 6 bases short and J 9 bases short, with 12 bases between.

This sequence joins TRBV19 and TRBJ1-5; D is uncertain. CDR1 and CDR2 from the germline V gene are LNHDA and SQIVND (reference sequence). V shed 0 bases and J shed 7 bases, with 13 bases lying between them. This CDR3 has 15 residues. CDR3: CASSIDLARRQPQHF. CDR3 in DNA: TGTGCCAGTAGTATAGATCTCGCCCGGCGACAGCCCCAGCATTTT.

The chain carries TRBV9 and TRBJ2-7; TRBD2 matches 9 bases. The CDR3 runs 16 residues. Germline CDR1 reads SGDLS; CDR2 reads YYNGEE. J lost 0 bases, V lost 0 bases, and 4 bases had no gene match. CDR3 amino acids: CASSVGGTSSSYEQYF. The CDR3 region has the DNA TGTGCCAGCAGCGTAGGAGGGACTAGCAGCTCCTACGAGCAGTACTTC.

This clone was recorded once. The CDR3 sequence is CASSLPRKAYNEQFF. The DNA for the CDR3 is TGTGCCAGCAGCCTCCCGAGGAAGGCGTACAATGAGCAGTTCTTC. This chain uses TRBV6-5 with TRBJ2-1; no clear D gene. Trimming removed 6 bases from V and 4 bases from J, with 16 bases in between. The CDR3 is made up of 15 amino acids. The germline V gene encodes CDR1 MNHEY and CDR2 SVGAGI.

The rearrangement uses TRBV7-3 and TRBJ2-7; possibly TRBD2 for D (6 bases). Deletions cut 5 bases from V and 5 bases from J, with 13 bases between. Germline assignment: CDR1 SGHTA and CDR2 FQGTGA. This CDR3 has 13 residues. The CDR3 coding sequence is TGTGCCAGCAGCGGGGGGAGTCTTCACGAGCAGTACTTC. It codes for CASSGGSLHEQYF.

The rearrangement joins TRBV12-5 to TRBJ1-4, with D unresolved. The CDR3 sequence is 12 residues long. Trimming took 3 bases from V and 6 from J, leaving 5 bases between them. The germline V gene encodes CDR1 LGHNT and CDR2 FRNRAP. The CDR3 reads CASGFGDEKLFF. CDR3 DNA: TGTGCTAGTGGTTTTGGAGATGAAAAACTGTTTTTT.

The gene calls are TRBV5-1 and TRBJ1-1, with D hard to call. Trimming removed 1 base from V and 6 bases from J, with 13 bases in between. The CDR3 is 14 residues long. The germline gives CDR1 SGHRS, CDR2 YFSETQ. Written as DNA, the CDR3 is TGCGCCAGCAGCTTGTGGGTCGAGAATGCTGAAGCTTTCTTT. Translation gives CASSLWVENAEAFF.